This T cell receptor beta chain stems from a study of blood T cells in healthy people across ages. This clonotype was seen only a few times. The junction departs from the called germline gene at one end, perhaps through a read error. Through a sample-barcoded 5' primer and a J-beta primer mix, a second PCR was run for roughly 6 to 12 cycles. TCRdb recomputed calls from the 5' RACE reads with MiXCR, one row per CDR3 protein. The repertoire holds over a million distinct CDR3 sequences, with approximately 25% as singletons. These data also featured in a second study, about T cells of mothers and their children.

This clonotype was sampled from a girl aged 2-10 years in good health. The material sequenced was blood.

CDR3 amino acids: CASSAGGAGIPNERFF. CDR3 bases: TGTGCCAGCAGCGCCGGGGGGGCAGGGATCCCCAATGAGCGGTTCTTC. The chain is built from TRBV5-6 and TRBJ2-1, with TRBD2 identical over 8 bases. This CDR3 comprises 16 residues. Germline CDR1 SGHDT, CDR2 YYEEEE.